This T cell receptor (beta chain) was recorded in a study of monozygotic twins with cystic fibrosis. Profiling relied on immunoSEQ multiplex PCR, and the TCRdb table lists in-frame clones only, not all of them. The sample holds about 23,000 clones, around 97% seen once. CDR3 length: 14 amino acids. CDR1 and CDR2 from the germline V gene are SQVTM and ANQGSEA. V shed 4 bases and J shed 0 bases, with 9 bases lying between them. This TCR was recovered from a girl under 18 with cystic fibrosis. Sequencing was done on a sample of blood. The gene calls are TRBV29-1 and TRBJ1-4; D gene ambiguous. The CDR3 spells CSVGGRATNEKLFF. The CDR3 DNA reads TGCAGCGTTGGTGGACGGGCAACTAATGAAAAACTGTTTTTT.